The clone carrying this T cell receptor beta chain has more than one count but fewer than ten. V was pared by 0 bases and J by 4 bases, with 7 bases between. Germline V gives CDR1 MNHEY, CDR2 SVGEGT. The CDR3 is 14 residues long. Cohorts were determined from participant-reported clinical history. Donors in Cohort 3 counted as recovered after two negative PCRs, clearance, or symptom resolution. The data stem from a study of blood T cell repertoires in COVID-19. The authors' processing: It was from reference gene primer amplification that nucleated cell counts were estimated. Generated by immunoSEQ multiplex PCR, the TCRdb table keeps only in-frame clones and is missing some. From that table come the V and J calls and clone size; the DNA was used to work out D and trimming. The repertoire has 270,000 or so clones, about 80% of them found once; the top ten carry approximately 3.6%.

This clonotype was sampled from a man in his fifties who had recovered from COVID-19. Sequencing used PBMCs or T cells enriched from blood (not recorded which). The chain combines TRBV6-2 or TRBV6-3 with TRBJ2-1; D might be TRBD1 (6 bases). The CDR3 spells CASSYSQGYNEQFF. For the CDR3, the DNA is TGTGCCAGCAGTTACTCGCAGGGGTACAATGAGCAGTTCTTC.